The 8 T cell receptor beta chains below all came from one sample that was sequenced in a study of blood T cell repertoires in COVID-19. Some clones are missing from TCRdb's copy, which holds only in-frame ones; the method was immunoSEQ multiplex PCR. Of approximately 170,000 clones in the sample, 65% to 90% were seen once. Sequencing used peripheral blood. These TCRs come from a middle-aged man with active or convalescent COVID-19.

This chain's CDR3 is CATAGYNEQFF. DNA of the CDR3: TGTGCCACCGCGGGCTACAATGAGCAGTTCTTC. This sequence joins TRBV24-1 and TRBJ2-1; D possibly corresponds to TRBD2 (5 bases). V was shortened by 9 bases and J by 3 bases, with 5 bases between the two germline ends. This CDR3 region has 11 residues. The germline V gene has CDR1 KGHDR and CDR2 SFDVKD.

This rearrangement joins TRBV4-3 to TRBJ1-2; D gene unclear. V gave up 0 bases and J gave up 4 bases, with 18 bases separating them. The germline V gene has CDR1 LGHNA and CDR2 YSLEER. This CDR3 contains 17 residues. The CDR3 loop is CASSQDRMAGSLYGYTF. The DNA for the CDR3 is TGCGCCAGCAGCCAAGATAGAATGGCAGGATCCCTCTATGGCTACACCTTC.

Turning to this clone: This CDR3 is also generated by other DNA sequences in the sample. This rearrangement joins TRBV18 to TRBJ1-4, with 8 bases lining up with TRBD1. Germline CDR1 KGHSH, CDR2 LQKENI. The CDR3 length is 14 residues. V dropped 2 bases and J dropped 6; count of bases not matched to a gene: 2. The CDR3 loop is CASSPGQGDEKLFF. CDR3 in DNA: TGTGCCAGCTCACCAGGACAGGGTGATGAAAAACTGTTTTTT. The variable domain in full, completed from reference TRBV18 and TRBJ1-4, reads NAGVMQNPRHLVRRRGQEARLRCSPMKGHSHVYWYRQLPEEGLKFMVYLQKENIIDESGMPKERFSAEFPKEGPSILRIQQVVRGDSAAYFCASSPGQGDEKLFFGSGTQLSVL.

This clone is a singleton in its sample. This chain uses TRBV6-5 with TRBJ1-5, with 7 nucleotides matching TRBD1. The CDR3 contains 15 residues. Germline V gives CDR1 MNHEY, CDR2 SVGAGI. Unmatched junction bases numbered 10, after V lost 5 bases and J lost 6 bases. CDR3 sequence reads: CASSPSTGSGQPQHF. In DNA, the CDR3 is TGTGCCAGCAGTCCCTCGACAGGGTCCGGTCAGCCCCAGCATTTT.

V is TRBV18 and J is TRBJ2-2; 10 positions agree with TRBD2. V trimming: 6 bases; J trimming: 7 bases; junction bases outside the gene matches: 14. The CDR3 runs 17 residues. Germline-derived CDR1 and CDR2 are KGHSH and LQKENI. CDR3 residues: CASSDFTGLAYGGELFF. The CDR3 coding sequence is TGTGCCAGCTCTGATTTCACGGGACTAGCGTACGGCGGGGAGCTGTTTTTT.

This clone has only a few counts. This chain connects TRBV3-1 (or the pseudogene TRBV3-2) to TRBJ2-2; 9 positions match TRBD2. Germline V gives CDR1 LGHDT, CDR2 YNNKEL (reference sequence). V lost 4 bases to trimming and J lost 3 bases; unmatched junction nucleotides: 3. This CDR3 has 15 amino acids. CDR3 sequence: CASSRLAGHTGELFF. The DNA for the CDR3 is TGTGCCAGCAGCCGCCTAGCGGGGCACACCGGGGAGCTGTTTTTT.

This clone was seen more than once but under ten times. V usage is TRBV6-1 and J usage is TRBJ1-2, with unresolved D. Trimming left V 1 base short and J 5 bases short, with 8 bases between. The germline V gene encodes CDR1 MNHNS and CDR2 SASEGT. The length of the CDR3 is 13 residues. The CDR3 region is CASSEDSRYGYTF. The CDR3 bases are TGTGCCAGCAGTGAAGACAGCCGATATGGCTACACCTTC.

The gene calls are TRBV9 and TRBJ1-5, with D maybe TRBD1 (6 bases). The CDR3 extends over 13 amino acids. CDR1 is SGDLS and CDR2 is YYNGEE in the germline V gene. The V and J ends lost 5 bases and 3 bases respectively, with 9 bases between them. The CDR3 reads CASSGQPNQPQHF. CDR3 nucleotides: TGTGCCAGCAGTGGACAGCCCAATCAGCCCCAGCATTTT.